Sequencing of this T cell receptor (beta chain) was carried out in a study of T-cell memory formation after mild COVID-19 (dated by TCRdb to the early 2020s). About the full investigation: TCR sequence clusters from the two donors were largely donor specific. In a couple of donors, T-cell clones that expanded and contracted after mild COVID-19 were followed by sequencing TCRalpha and TCRbeta repertoires longitudinally. The cohort comprised two young, previously healthy adult volunteers, one female and one male. What the study reported, not specific to this receptor: The second-wave clones that peaked on day 37 were not confirmed to be SARS-CoV-2 specific. Some responding clones were detected in pre-infection memory, suggesting pre-existing cross-reactive memory T cells joined the SARS-CoV-2 response. From day 15 to 85, contracting clones showed balanced CD4/CD8 phenotypes, whereas a second wave of clones that expanded from day 15 to 37 leaned towards CD4+. The study included only a couple of mild cases, and larger cohorts that include severe cases with pre-infection samples were judged to be necessary. Contracting CD4+ clones turned up mainly in the CM and EM memory subsets, whereas EMRA was where CD8+ clones were enriched.

Sequencing relied on an Illumina NovaSeq 6000. TCRalpha and TCRbeta cDNA libraries were built by 5'RACE with constant-segment primers, adding sample barcodes and unique molecular identifiers. RNA was extracted from every sample with Trizol reagent. Library amplification was performed in two PCR steps, and a second sample barcode and Illumina TruSeq adapters were introduced in the second step. Libraries were sequenced on an Illumina NovaSeq with 2 x 150 bp paired-end reads. On the authors' methods: With migec v1.2.7, reads were demultiplexed and then collapsed into UMI-guided consensus sequences. Using mixcr v2.1.11, the UMI consensuses were aligned to TRA and TRB V and J templates and assembled into clonotypes. A clonotype was counted as expanded or contracted only if both edgeR and NoisET called the change significant, with noise models trained on biological replicates. For edgeR calls, the cutoffs were a false discovery rate-adjusted p below 0.01 and a log2 fold-change threshold of 1. As an exploratory analysis of dynamics, PCA with hierarchical clustering was applied to max-normalized trajectories of the 1000 most abundant clonotypes. Separately sequenced CD4+ and CD8+ repertoires were used to assign a CD4 or CD8 phenotype to each responding clone. In TCRdb, the public reads were trimmed at Q25 with fastp and aligned with MiXCR, with productive beta chains retained. Identical CDR3 proteins give one entry, which carries the most common genes and DNA. The V and J calls and clone size come from TCRdb's table, not from the authors' own analysis. The sample data list around 200,000 distinct CDR3 sequences, and 15% to 20% of these were observed just once. Clones ranked in the top ten supply around 3.9% of the sample.

A distance of 11 bases separates the germline ends of V and J, which lose 4 bases and 0 bases respectively. Its CDR3 holds 15 amino acids, cysteine through phenylalanine. Of all the DNA, just the CDR3 is kept, 45 bases in frame from base 1. Per the germline V gene (reference sequence), SEHNR is the CDR1 and FQNEAQ is the CDR2. PBMCs were isolated by Ficoll-Paque density gradient centrifugation. This clonotype appeared a few times. The specificity of this receptor is unknown. One base away there is no much larger clone; base qualities are not given. This receptor was taken from a man in his late teens or twenties who had mild COVID-19 (a few samples of this study predate the infection). The sample titles of this study are shuffled in the database, so cell type and time point are left out; the donor was told from shared clones. The sample comprised PBMCs or a T cell subset sorted from them (not recorded which). The V gene is TRBV7-9 and the J gene is TRBJ2-3; no D gene call is confident. The DNA reads as follows: TGTGCCAGCAGCTCAAGGTCCCCCAGCACAGATACGCAGTATTTT. Translated, this gives CASSSRSPSTDTQYF.